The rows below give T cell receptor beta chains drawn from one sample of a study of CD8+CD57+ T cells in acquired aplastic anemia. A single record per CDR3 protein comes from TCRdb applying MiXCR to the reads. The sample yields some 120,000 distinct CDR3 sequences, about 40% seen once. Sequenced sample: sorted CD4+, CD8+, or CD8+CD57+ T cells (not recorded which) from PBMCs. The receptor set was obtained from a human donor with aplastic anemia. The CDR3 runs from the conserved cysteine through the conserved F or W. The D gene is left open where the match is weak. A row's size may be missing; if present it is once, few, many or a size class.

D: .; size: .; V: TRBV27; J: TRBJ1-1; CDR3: CASSPGRTNTGAFF; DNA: TGTGCCAGCAGCCCGGGACGGACGAACACTGGAGCTTTCTTT
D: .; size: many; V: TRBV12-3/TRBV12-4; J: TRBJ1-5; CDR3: CASSFSHGGNQPQHF; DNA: TGTGCCAGCAGTTTTTCGCACGGTGGAAATCAGCCCCAGCATTTT
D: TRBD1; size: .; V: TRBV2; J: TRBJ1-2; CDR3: CASIEQGVVDGYTF; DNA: TGTGCCAGCATCGAACAGGGGGTGGTGGATGGCTACACCTTC
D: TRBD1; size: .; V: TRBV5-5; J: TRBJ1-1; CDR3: CASSLVRQGFAEAFF; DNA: TGTGCCAGCAGCTTGGTCCGACAGGGGTTTGCTGAAGCTTTCTTT
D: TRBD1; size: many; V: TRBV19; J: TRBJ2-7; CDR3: CASRGDRGSYEQYF; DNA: TGTGCCAGTCGGGGGGACAGGGGCTCCTACGAGCAGTACTTC
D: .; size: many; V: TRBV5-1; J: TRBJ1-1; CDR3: CASSLDGGGPEAFF; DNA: TGCGCCAGCAGCTTGGATGGGGGAGGGCCTGAAGCTTTCTTT
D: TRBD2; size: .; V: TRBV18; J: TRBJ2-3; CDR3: CASSPRGGTDTQYF; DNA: TGTGCCAGCTCACCTCGGGGGGGAACAGATACGCAGTATTTT
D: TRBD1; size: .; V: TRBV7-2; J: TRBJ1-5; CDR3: CASSLAATGGRNSNQPQHF; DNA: TGTGCCAGCAGCTTAGCTGCGACAGGGGGCCGTAATAGCAATCAGCCCCAGCATTTT
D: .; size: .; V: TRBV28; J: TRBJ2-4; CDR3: CASSSVQGAKNIQYF; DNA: TGTGCCAGCAGTTCGGTCCAGGGGGCCAAAAACATTCAGTACTTC
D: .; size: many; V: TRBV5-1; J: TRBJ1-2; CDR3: CASSLEQGNYGYTF; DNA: TGCGCCAGCAGCTTGGAACAGGGAAACTATGGCTACACCTTC
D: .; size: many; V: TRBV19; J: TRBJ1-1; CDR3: CASSVSPGTGNTEAFF; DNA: TGTGCCAGTAGTGTCTCCCCCGGGACGGGGAACACTGAAGCTTTCTTT
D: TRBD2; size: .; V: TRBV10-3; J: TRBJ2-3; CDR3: CATRTSGGARDTQYF; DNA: TGTGCCACCCGGACTAGCGGGGGGGCCAGAGATACGCAGTATTTT
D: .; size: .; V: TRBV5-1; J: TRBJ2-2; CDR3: CASSLTGTRNTGELFF; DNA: TGCGCCAGCAGTCTGACCGGGACGAGGAACACCGGGGAGCTGTTTTTT
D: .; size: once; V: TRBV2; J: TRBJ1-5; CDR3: CASREGIGQPQHF; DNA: TGTGCCAGCAGGGAAGGGATAGGTCAGCCCCAGCATTTT
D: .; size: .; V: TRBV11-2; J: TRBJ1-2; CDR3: CASSLDRVYNYGYTF; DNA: TGTGCCAGCAGCTTAGACAGGGTCTATAACTATGGCTACACCTTC
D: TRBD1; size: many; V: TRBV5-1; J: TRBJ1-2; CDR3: CASSLGTGVWGYTF; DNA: TGCGCCAGCAGCTTGGGGACAGGCGTATGGGGCTACACCTTC
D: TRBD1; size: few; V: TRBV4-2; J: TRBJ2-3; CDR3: CASSKRQGSYTDTQYF; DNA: TGTGCCAGCAGCAAAAGACAGGGGAGTTACACAGATACGCAGTATTTT
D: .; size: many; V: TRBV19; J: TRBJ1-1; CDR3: CASSSGLRTTAFF; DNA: TGTGCCAGTAGTTCGGGTCTGCGGACAACTGCTTTCTTT
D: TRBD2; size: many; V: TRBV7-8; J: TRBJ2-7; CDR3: CASSPGPAGGSNEQYF; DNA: TGTGCCAGCAGCCCCGGCCCAGCGGGGGGTTCAAACGAGCAGTACTTC
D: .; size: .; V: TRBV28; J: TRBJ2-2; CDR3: CASSWGTGELFF; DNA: TGTGCCAGCAGCTGGGGGACCGGGGAGCTGTTTTTT
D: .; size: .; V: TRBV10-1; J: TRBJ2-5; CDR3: CASSGSLGRDQETQYF; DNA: TGCGCCAGCAGTGGATCTTTGGGCCGTGACCAAGAGACCCAGTACTTC
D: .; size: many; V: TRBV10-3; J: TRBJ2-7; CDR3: CAILARNHLTYEQYF; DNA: TGTGCCATCCTAGCGAGAAACCACCTTACCTACGAGCAGTACTTC
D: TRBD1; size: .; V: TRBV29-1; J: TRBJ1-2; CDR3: CSALDRNYGYTF; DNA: TGCAGCGCTTTGGACAGGAACTATGGCTACACCTTC